These 17 T cell receptor beta chains share one sample of origin, sequenced in a study of blood T cell repertoires in COVID-19. Measured with immunoSEQ multiplex PCR; TCRdb has only the in-frame clones, and not every one. Found here are fewer than 400,000 clones, 90% of them singletons; the top ten hold roughly 2.9%. Sequenced input: peripheral blood. The receptors originated from a woman in her 30s with COVID-19, enrolled during active disease.

The chain combines TRBV6-5 with TRBJ1-3, with 8 positions matching TRBD1. From germline, CDR1 is MNHEY and CDR2 SVGAGI. This CDR3 spans 15 amino acids. Losses at the gene ends were 5 bases for V and 3 bases for J; bases not matched to a gene: 6. The CDR3, as DNA: TGTGCCAGCAGTAAGTACAGGGGGGATGGAAACACCATATATTTT. Its translation is CASSKYRGDGNTIYF.

The V gene is TRBV5-1, the J gene TRBJ2-7; TRBD2 agrees at 9 bases. V was pared by 4 bases and J by 1 base, with 3 bases of the junction left unmatched. From germline, CDR1 is SGHRS and CDR2 YFSETQ. The CDR3 length is 14 residues. The CDR3 reads CASSGLAGSYEQYF. The CDR3 nucleotides are TGCGCCAGCAGCGGGCTAGCGGGGTCCTACGAGCAGTACTTC.

This clone occurred many times. In DNA, the CDR3 is TGTGCCAGCAGCCAAGACAGGGGTTATAATTCACCCCTCCACTTT. Residues: CASSQDRGYNSPLHF. The chain uses TRBV3-1 (or the pseudogene TRBV3-2) and TRBJ1-6; possible D gene TRBD1, 6 bases. V was cut by 0 bases and J by 4 bases, with 7 bases left in between. The CDR3 covers 15 residues. Germline CDR1 is LGHDT and CDR2 is YNNKEL (reference sequence).

The sample holds one count of this clone. CDR3 in amino acids: CASSMNTEAFF. CDR3 sequence (DNA): TGTGCCAGCAGCATGAACACTGAAGCTTTCTTT. The chain joins TRBV12-3 or TRBV12-4 to TRBJ1-1, with D hard to call. The CDR3 runs 11 residues. V lost 6 bases and J lost 0, with 2 bases in between.

This CDR3 reads CASSLDGTSGSPEFF. The CDR3 DNA reads TGCGCCAGCAGCTTGGACGGGACTAGCGGGAGTCCAGAGTTCTTC. The chain combines TRBV5-1 with TRBJ2-1; 14 bases are a match to TRBD2. V shed 0 bases, J shed 14 bases, and the junction held 7 bases outside the gene matches. The CDR3 loop spans 15 amino acids. Germline values: CDR1 SGHRS, CDR2 YFSETQ.

The rearrangement links TRBV30 to TRBJ2-5, with 8 bases fitting TRBD1. Trimming removed 2 bases from V and 4 bases from J; junction bases left unmatched: 6. CDR1 and CDR2 from the germline V gene are GTSNPN and SVGIG (reference sequence). CDR3 length: 14 residues. The CDR3: CAWSQDRASETQYF. The DNA for the CDR3 is TGTGCCTGGAGTCAGGACAGGGCGTCAGAGACCCAGTACTTC.

V usage is TRBV3-1 (or the pseudogene TRBV3-2) and J usage is TRBJ2-3; TRBD2 aligns across 11 bases. The CDR3 is 16 amino acids. Germline V gene sequence: CDR1 LGHDT, CDR2 YNNKEL (reference sequence). Losses at the gene ends were 3 bases for V and 4 bases for J; bases not matched to a gene: 6. CDR3 loop: CASSHPSGRRSDTQYF. The CDR3 nucleotides read TGTGCCAGCAGCCACCCTAGCGGGAGGCGATCAGATACGCAGTATTTT.

The chain employs TRBV19 and TRBJ1-2; 12 positions match TRBD1. V shed 5 bases and J 3 bases; nucleotides not matched to a gene: 10. CDR3 length: 17 amino acids. Germline loops: CDR1 LNHDA, CDR2 SQIVND (reference sequence). DNA for the CDR3: TGTGCCAGTAGTTCCGGGACAGGGGGCAAGGGGGACTATGGCTACACCTTC. Amino acid sequence: CASSSGTGGKGDYGYTF.

CDR3 in DNA: TGTGCCAGCAGCTTAGGATATAGCGGGAGGGCCGGCGAGCAGTACTTC. It is translated as CASSLGYSGRAGEQYF. V and J are TRBV7-2 and TRBJ2-7, with TRBD2 matching 11 bases. V was pared by 1 base and J by 6 bases, with 8 bases of the junction left unmatched. The CDR3 totals 16 residues. The V gene's germline CDR1 is SGHTA and CDR2 FQGNSA.

The chain couples TRBV2 to TRBJ1-2, with 7 bases fitting TRBD1. V was pared by 2 bases and J by 5 bases, with 8 bases of the junction left unmatched. Germline CDR1 and CDR2: SNHLY and FYNNEI. The CDR3 totals 15 residues. CDR3 sequence reads: CASSELRTGLYGYTF. Here the CDR3 DNA reads TGTGCCAGCAGTGAACTTCGGACAGGACTGTATGGCTACACCTTC.

The gene calls are TRBV7-9 and TRBJ2-3, with a weak D call TRBD2 (5 bases). Trimming removed 1 base at V and 3 bases at J, with 14 bases between. Germline CDR1 reads SEHNR; CDR2 reads FQNEAQ (reference sequence). CDR3 length: 16 residues. The CDR3 protein is CASSLGARASTDTQYF. In DNA form, the CDR3 reads TGTGCCAGCAGCTTAGGGGCGAGGGCCTCTACAGATACGCAGTATTTT.

The CDR3 DNA reads as TGTGCCAGCAGCAGTTACGGGGGCTACGAGCAGTACTTC. This gives the protein CASSSYGGYEQYF. This chain joins TRBV5-4 and TRBJ2-7; TRBD2 might be the D (6 bases). The CDR3 is 13 residues long. CDR1 SGHNT and CDR2 YYREEE come from the germline V gene (reference sequence). The ends were cut back, 4 bases at V and 3 bases at J, with 11 bases in the middle.

This rearrangement joins TRBV9 to TRBJ2-5; 8 nucleotides align to TRBD1. CDR3 length: 14 residues. CDR1 and CDR2 (germline): SGDLS, YYNGEE. The junction had 5 bases not matched to a gene; V was cut back by 5 bases and J by 2 bases. The CDR3, as DNA: TGTGCCAGCAGTTACACAGGGGGTCAAGAGACCCAGTACTTC. As protein: CASSYTGGQETQYF.

The gene calls are TRBV20-1 and TRBJ1-1, with a weak D call TRBD1 (5 bases). Trimming took off 4 bases at V and 11 bases at J, with 14 bases between the two ends. The CDR3 has 11 amino acids. The germline gives CDR1 DFQATT, CDR2 SNEGSKA (reference sequence). CDR3 residues: CSAIYDSCAFF. For the CDR3, the DNA is TGCAGTGCTATATATGACAGTTGCGCTTTCTTT.

The chain uses TRBV7-2 and TRBJ2-1, with D possibly being TRBD2 (6 bases). The CDR3 covers 15 residues. Trimming took 5 bases from V and 2 from J, leaving 13 bases between them. The germline V gene has CDR1 SGHTA and CDR2 FQGNSA. Here the CDR3 reads CASSLGGVAYNEQFF. CDR3 coding DNA: TGTGCCAGCAGCCTGGGGGGAGTGGCCTACAATGAGCAGTTCTTC.

For the CDR3, the DNA is TGTGCCAGCAGCTTAGTGGCGGTAGCGGGAGAGACAGATACGCAGTATTTT. This translates into CASSLVAVAGETDTQYF. The rearrangement joins TRBV7-8 to TRBJ2-3, with 9 bases that match TRBD2. This CDR3 has 17 residues. CDR1 is SGHVS and CDR2 is FQNEAQ in the germline V gene. Trimming took 1 base from V and 3 from J; bases not matched to a gene: 8.

This chain links TRBV30 with TRBJ2-1; TRBD2 is a possible D gene (7 bases). The CDR3 loop spans 13 amino acids. Trimming pared 4 bases from V and 1 base from J, leaving 8 bases between. Per the germline V gene, CDR1 is GTSNPN and CDR2 is SVGIG (reference sequence). In DNA form, the CDR3 reads TGTGCCTGGAAGGGGGGGTCCTACAATGAGCAGTTCTTC. Amino acid sequence: CAWKGGSYNEQFF.